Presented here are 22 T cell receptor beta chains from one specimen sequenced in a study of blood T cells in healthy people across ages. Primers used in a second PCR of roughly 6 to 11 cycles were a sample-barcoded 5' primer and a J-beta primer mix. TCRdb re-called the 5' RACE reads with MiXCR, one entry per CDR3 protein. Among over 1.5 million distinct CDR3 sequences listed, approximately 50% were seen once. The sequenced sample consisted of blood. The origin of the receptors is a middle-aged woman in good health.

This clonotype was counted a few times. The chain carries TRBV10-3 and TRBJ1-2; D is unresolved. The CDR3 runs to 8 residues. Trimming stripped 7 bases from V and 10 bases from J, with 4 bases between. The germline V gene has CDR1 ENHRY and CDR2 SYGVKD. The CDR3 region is CAIKVYTF. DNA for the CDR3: TGTGCCATCAAAGTCTACACCTTC.

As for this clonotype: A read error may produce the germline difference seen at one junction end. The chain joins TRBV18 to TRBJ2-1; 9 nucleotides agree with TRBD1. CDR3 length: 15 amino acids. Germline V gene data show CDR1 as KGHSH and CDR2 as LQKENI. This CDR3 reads CACSKTGGFYNEQFF. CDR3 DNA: TGTGCCTGCTCAAAAACAGGGGGCTTCTACAATGAGCAGTTCTTC. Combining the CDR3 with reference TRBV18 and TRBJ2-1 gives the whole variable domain NAGVMQNPRHLVRRRGQEARLRCSPMKGHSHVYWYRQLPEEGLKFMVYLQKENIIDESGMPKERFSAEFPKEGPSILRIQQVVRGDSAAYFCACSKTGGFYNEQFFGPGTRLTVL.

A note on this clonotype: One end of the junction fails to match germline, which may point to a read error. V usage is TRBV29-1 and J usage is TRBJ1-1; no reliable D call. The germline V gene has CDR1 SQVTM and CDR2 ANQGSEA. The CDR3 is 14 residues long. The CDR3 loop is CRVDRRTSAIEAFF. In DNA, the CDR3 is TGCAGAGTTGATCGAAGGACGTCGGCCATTGAAGCTTTCTTT.

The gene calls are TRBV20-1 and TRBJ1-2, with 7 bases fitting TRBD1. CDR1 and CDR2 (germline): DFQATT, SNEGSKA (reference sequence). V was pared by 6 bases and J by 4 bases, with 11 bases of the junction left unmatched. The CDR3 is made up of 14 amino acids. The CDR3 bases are TGCAGTGCCAGGGCGGGACAGACCCTCTATGGCTACACCTTC. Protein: CSARAGQTLYGYTF.

For the CDR3, the DNA is TGCAGCGTGAGACAGTACCAAGAGACCCAGTACTTC. This sequence encodes CSVRQYQETQYF. This chain joins TRBV29-1 and TRBJ2-5, with a tentative D call TRBD1 (5 bases). Germline CDR1 is SQVTM and CDR2 is ANQGSEA. V was cut by 6 bases and J by 0 bases, with 8 bases left in between. The CDR3 covers 12 residues.

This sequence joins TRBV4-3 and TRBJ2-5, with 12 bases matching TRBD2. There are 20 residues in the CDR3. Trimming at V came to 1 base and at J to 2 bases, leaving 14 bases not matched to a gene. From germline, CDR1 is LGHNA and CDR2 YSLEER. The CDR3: CASSQVLKTSGRGVQETQYF. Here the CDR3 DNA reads TGCGCCAGCAGCCAAGTTTTGAAGACTAGCGGGAGAGGAGTGCAAGAGACCCAGTACTTC.

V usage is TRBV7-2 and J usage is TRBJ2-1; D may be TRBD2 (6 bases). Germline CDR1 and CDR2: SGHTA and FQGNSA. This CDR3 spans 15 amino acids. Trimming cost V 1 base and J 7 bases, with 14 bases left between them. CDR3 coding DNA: TGTGCCAGCAGCTTAGTTCCGGCAGGGAGGAATGAGCAGTTCTTC. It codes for CASSLVPAGRNEQFF.

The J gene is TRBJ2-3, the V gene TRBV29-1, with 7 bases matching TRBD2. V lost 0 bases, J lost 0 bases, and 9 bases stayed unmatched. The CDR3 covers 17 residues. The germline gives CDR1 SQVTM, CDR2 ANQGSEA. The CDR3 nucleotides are TGCAGCGTTGAAGATCCGGTGCGGGGGAGTAGCACAGATACGCAGTATTTT. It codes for CSVEDPVRGSSTDTQYF.

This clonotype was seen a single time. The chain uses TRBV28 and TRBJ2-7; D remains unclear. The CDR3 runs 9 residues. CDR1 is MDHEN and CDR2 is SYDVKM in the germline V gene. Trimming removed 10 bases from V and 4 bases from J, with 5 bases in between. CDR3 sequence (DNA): TGTGCCACCTCATACGAGCAGTACTTC. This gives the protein CATSYEQYF.

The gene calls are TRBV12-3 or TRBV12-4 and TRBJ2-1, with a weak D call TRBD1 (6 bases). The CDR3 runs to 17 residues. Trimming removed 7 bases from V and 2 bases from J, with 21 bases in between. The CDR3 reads CASISYSQGIPYNEQFF. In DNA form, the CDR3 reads TGTGCCAGCATCAGTTACTCTCAGGGGATTCCCTACAATGAGCAGTTCTTC.

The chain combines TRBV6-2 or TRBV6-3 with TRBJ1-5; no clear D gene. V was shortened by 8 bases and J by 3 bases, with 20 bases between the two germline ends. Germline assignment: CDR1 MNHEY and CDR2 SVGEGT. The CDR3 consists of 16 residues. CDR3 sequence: CASQFQVGQPNQPQHF. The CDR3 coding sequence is TGTGCCAGCCAATTCCAGGTCGGGCAACCCAATCAGCCCCAGCATTTT.

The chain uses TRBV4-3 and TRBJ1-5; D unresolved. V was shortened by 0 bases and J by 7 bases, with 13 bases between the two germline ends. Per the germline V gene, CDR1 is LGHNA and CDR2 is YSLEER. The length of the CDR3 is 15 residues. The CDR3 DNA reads TGCGCCAGCAGCCAAGATGACGGAATGGGACAGCCCCAGCATTTT. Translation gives CASSQDDGMGQPQHF.

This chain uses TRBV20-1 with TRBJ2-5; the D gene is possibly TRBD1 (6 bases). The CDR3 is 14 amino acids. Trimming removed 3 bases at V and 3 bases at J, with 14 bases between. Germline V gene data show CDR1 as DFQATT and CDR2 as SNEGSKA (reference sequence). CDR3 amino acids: CSASFGRGKETQYF. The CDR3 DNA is TGCAGTGCTAGCTTCGGCAGGGGAAAAGAGACCCAGTACTTC.

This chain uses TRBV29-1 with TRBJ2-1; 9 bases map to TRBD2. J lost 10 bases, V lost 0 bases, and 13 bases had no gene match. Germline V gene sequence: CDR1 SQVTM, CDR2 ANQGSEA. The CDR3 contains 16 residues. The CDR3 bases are TGCAGCGTTGAAGATAGTCTAGCGGGGACCAATCCCGAGCAGTTCTTC. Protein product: CSVEDSLAGTNPEQFF.

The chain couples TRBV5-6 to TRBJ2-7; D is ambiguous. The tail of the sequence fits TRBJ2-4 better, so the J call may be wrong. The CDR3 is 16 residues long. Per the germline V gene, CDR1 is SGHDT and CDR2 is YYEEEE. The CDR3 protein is CASSQVRALAKNIQYF. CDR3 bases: TGTGCCAGCAGCCAAGTTCGAGCCTTAGCCAAAAACATTCAGTACTTC.

The CDR3 coding sequence is TGTGCCAGCAGTCCTATAGGGACTAGCGGGGATGAGCAGTTCTTC. Amino acids: CASSPIGTSGDEQFF. The gene calls are TRBV27 and TRBJ2-1; 13 bases line up with TRBD2. There are 15 residues in the CDR3. Germline V CDR1 and CDR2: MNHEY, SMNVEV (reference sequence). After removal of 5 bases from V and 8 bases from J, the junction contained 6 bases not matched to a gene.

CDR3 nucleotide sequence: TGCGCCAGCAGCCAGTCGGTGATGGATCCCACCTACGAGCAGTACTTC. It specifies CASSQSVMDPTYEQYF. The rearrangement links TRBV4-3 to TRBJ2-4, with D unresolved. The DNA end lines up better with TRBJ2-7; the J call may be wrong. Looked up from germline, CDR1 is LGHNA and CDR2 is YSLEER. The CDR3 contains 16 residues.

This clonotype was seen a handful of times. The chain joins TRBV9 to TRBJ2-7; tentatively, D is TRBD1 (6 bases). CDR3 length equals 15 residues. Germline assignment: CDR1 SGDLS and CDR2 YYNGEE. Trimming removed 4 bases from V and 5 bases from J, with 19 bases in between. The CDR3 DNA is TGTGCCAGCAGCATTTCAGGGGTTCCCGGGGACGAGCAGTACTTC. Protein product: CASSISGVPGDEQYF.

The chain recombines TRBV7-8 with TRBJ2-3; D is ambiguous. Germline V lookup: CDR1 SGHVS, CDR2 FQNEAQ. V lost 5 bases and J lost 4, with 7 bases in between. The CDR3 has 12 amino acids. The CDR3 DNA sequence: TGTGCCAGCAGCGACCCCGCAGATACGCAGTATTTT. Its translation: CASSDPADTQYF.

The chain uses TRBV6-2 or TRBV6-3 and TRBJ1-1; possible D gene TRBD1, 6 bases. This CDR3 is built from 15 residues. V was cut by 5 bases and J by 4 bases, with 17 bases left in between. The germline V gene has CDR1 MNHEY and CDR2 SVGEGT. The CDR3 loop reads CASSHHRASATEAFF. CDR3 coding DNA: TGTGCCAGCAGTCACCACAGGGCGAGTGCCACTGAAGCTTTCTTT.

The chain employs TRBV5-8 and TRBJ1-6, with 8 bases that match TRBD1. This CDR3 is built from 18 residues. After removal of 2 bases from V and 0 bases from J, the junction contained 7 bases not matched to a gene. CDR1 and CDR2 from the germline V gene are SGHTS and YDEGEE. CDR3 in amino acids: CASSFNGQGRSYNSPLHF. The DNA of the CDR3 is TGTGCCAGCAGCTTTAACGGACAGGGACGCTCCTATAATTCACCCCTCCACTTT.

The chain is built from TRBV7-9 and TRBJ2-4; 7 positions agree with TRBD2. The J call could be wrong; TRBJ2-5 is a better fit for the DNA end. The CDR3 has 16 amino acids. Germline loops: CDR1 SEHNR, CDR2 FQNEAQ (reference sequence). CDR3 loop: CASSSSRDYERETQYF. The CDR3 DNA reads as TGTGCCAGCAGTTCCAGTCGGGACTACGAGAGGGAGACCCAGTACTTC.